The 16 T cell receptor beta chains reported below all come from one sample, sequenced in a study of cytomegalovirus exposure and HLA in healthy donors. The PCR used 60 Vbeta and 13 Jbeta primers. The repertoire was sequenced with immunoSEQ multiplex PCR; TCRdb's copy has only in-frame clones and lacks some. Among 150,000 to 250,000 clones listed, around four fifths were seen once. Sequenced material: PBMCs. The source is a woman in her fifties or sixties in good health and CMV-seropositive.

The V and J genes are TRBV6-5 and TRBJ1-6; 9 bases are a match to TRBD1. Per germline, CDR1 MNHEY and CDR2 SVGAGI. This CDR3 spans 13 amino acids. V lost 8 bases to trimming and J lost 8 bases; unmatched junction nucleotides: 4. The CDR3, as DNA: TGTGCCAGCCGGAGACAGGGGGATTCACCCCTCCACTTT. Its translation: CASRRQGDSPLHF.

V gene TRBV5-6 combines with J gene TRBJ1-6; D remains ambiguous. The V end was cut by 1 base, the J end by 7 bases, with 12 bases between. Germline lookup yields CDR1 SGHDT and CDR2 YYEEEE. The CDR3 loop spans 15 amino acids. The CDR3 sequence is CASSLRGNSNSPLHF. DNA of the CDR3: TGTGCCAGCAGCTTGAGAGGGAACTCAAATTCACCCCTCCACTTT.

The chain recombines TRBV19 with TRBJ2-1, with D possibly TRBD2 on 5 matching bases. With 0 bases removed from V and 4 bases from J, the gap between germline ends came to 16 bases. Germline CDR1 reads LNHDA; CDR2 reads SQIVND (reference sequence). The CDR3 runs 17 residues. The DNA of the CDR3 is TGTGCCAGTAGTATAGATACCGCGGGTACTACTTACAATGAGCAGTTCTTC. It yields the protein CASSIDTAGTTYNEQFF.

The sample holds a few counts of this clone. This chain connects TRBV28 to TRBJ1-3, with D perhaps matching TRBD1 (5 bases). The CDR3 contains 15 residues. V was trimmed by 3 bases and J by 0 bases, leaving 9 bases between them. CDR1 and CDR2 from the germline V gene are MDHEN and SYDVKM. The CDR3 DNA is TGTGCCAGCAGTTTGACAGACGACTCTGGAAACACCATATATTTT. It encodes CASSLTDDSGNTIYF.

This chain connects TRBV11-3 to TRBJ2-1; TRBD1 matches 7 bases. Germline values: CDR1 SGHNT, CDR2 YENEEA. The CDR3 consists of 12 residues. Trimming took 5 bases from V and 8 from J; bases not matched to a gene: 3. CDR3 in amino acids: CASSPGGDEQFF. Written as DNA, the CDR3 is TGTGCCAGCAGCCCAGGGGGTGATGAGCAGTTCTTC.

The chain is built from TRBV10-3 and TRBJ1-1, with a possible D match to TRBD1 (6 bases). V was pared by 4 bases and J by 5 bases, with 20 bases between. This CDR3 has 16 residues. The germline gives CDR1 ENHRY, CDR2 SYGVKD. CDR3 loop: CAISGGGTGRGTEAFF. The DNA of the CDR3 is TGTGCCATCAGTGGGGGGGGCACAGGGAGGGGGACTGAAGCTTTCTTT.

V usage is TRBV5-4 and J usage is TRBJ2-2; 9 positions match TRBD2. CDR3 size: 16 residues. Per germline, CDR1 SGHNT and CDR2 YYREEE (reference sequence). With V trimmed by 4 bases and J by 7 bases, 11 bases remained unmatched. The CDR3 loop reads CASSPGVAGDFGELFF. DNA of the CDR3: TGTGCCAGCAGCCCTGGGGTAGCGGGAGATTTCGGGGAGCTGTTTTTT. Looking up the rest from reference TRBV5-4 and TRBJ2-2 gives the full variable domain: ETGVTQSPTHLIKTRGQQVTLRCSSQSGHNTVSWYQQALGQGPQFIFQYYREEENGRGNFPPRFSGLQFPNYSSELNVNALELDDSALYLCASSPGVAGDFGELFFGEGSRLTVL.

The genes are TRBV6-5 and TRBJ2-1; 10 nucleotides match TRBD2. The CDR3 loop spans 14 amino acids. The trim removed 4 bases at V and 8 bases at J, leaving 5 bases unmatched. Germline CDR1 and CDR2: MNHEY and SVGAGI. CDR3 nucleotide sequence: TGTGCCAGCAGTTCTAGCGGGAGTAGCGATGAGCAGTTCTTC. It translates to CASSSSGSSDEQFF.

The chain joins TRBV19 to TRBJ1-4, with D tentatively TRBD1 (5 bases). With 7 bases removed from V and 0 bases from J, the gap between germline ends came to 15 bases. The germline V gene encodes CDR1 LNHDA and CDR2 SQIVND (reference sequence). This CDR3 contains 16 residues. CDR3 DNA sequence: TGTGCCAGTAACGGGGGGAGGGCTGCAACTAATGAAAAACTGTTTTTT. This translates into CASNGGRAATNEKLFF. Full variable domain (outside the CDR3, taken from reference TRBV19 and TRBJ1-4): DGGITQSPKYLFRKEGQNVTLSCEQNLNHDAMYWYRQDPGQGLRLIYYSQIVNDFQKGDIAEGYSVSREKKESFPLTVTSAQKNPTAFYLCASNGGRAATNEKLFFGSGTQLSVL.

The chain combines TRBV9 with TRBJ2-3; possibly TRBD2 for D (7 bases). This CDR3 spans 17 amino acids. The V end lost 4 bases, the J end lost 2 bases, and 20 bases lay between the germline ends. Germline V gives CDR1 SGDLS, CDR2 YYNGEE. The CDR3 region is CASSRPREGGHTDTQYF. The CDR3 DNA sequence: TGTGCCAGCAGCCGACCTAGGGAGGGGGGGCACACAGATACGCAGTATTTT.

The genes are TRBV10-2 and TRBJ1-2; TRBD1 matches 12 bases. The CDR3 is 15 residues long. Germline trimming cut 6 bases from V and 3 bases from J; bases unmatched to any gene: 5. The germline gives CDR1 WSHSY, CDR2 SAAADI. This CDR3 reads CASRPGTGGDYGYTF. CDR3 bases: TGCGCCAGCAGACCCGGGACAGGGGGCGACTATGGCTACACCTTC.

J is TRBJ2-7 and V is TRBV28, with D possibly being TRBD1 (5 bases). CDR1 and CDR2 (germline): MDHEN, SYDVKM. Deletions cut 3 bases from V and 5 bases from J, with 8 bases between. CDR3 length: 12 residues. The CDR3 loop is CASSLNRNEQYF. CDR3 in DNA: TGTGCCAGCAGTTTGAACAGGAACGAGCAGTACTTC.

The chain combines TRBV27 with TRBJ2-7; perhaps TRBD2 as D (5 bases). V was shortened by 2 bases and J by 5 bases, with 19 bases between the two germline ends. CDR1 and CDR2 from the germline V gene are MNHEY and SMNVEV (reference sequence). The CDR3 extends over 16 amino acids. CDR3 amino acids: CASSLQPTGLGDEQYF. The CDR3 bases are TGTGCCAGCAGTTTACAGCCCACCGGCCTCGGGGACGAGCAGTACTTC.

This rearrangement joins TRBV7-8 to TRBJ1-2; D perhaps matches TRBD1 (5 bases). From germline, CDR1 is SGHVS and CDR2 FQNEAQ. This CDR3 spans 13 amino acids. Trimming cost V 3 bases and J 5 bases, with 10 bases left between them. The DNA for the CDR3 is TGTGCCAGCAGCTTGTATAGGGGTTATGGCTACACCTTC. It translates to CASSLYRGYGYTF.

This clone was recorded once. The genes are TRBV7-2 and TRBJ1-3; 7 bases align to TRBD1. With 0 bases clipped from V and 0 bases from J, the junction kept 5 bases outside the gene matches. In germline, CDR1 is SGHTA, CDR2 FQGNSA. This CDR3 region has 17 residues. The CDR3 sequence: CASSLAGTAYSGNTIYF. For the CDR3, the DNA is TGTGCCAGCAGCTTAGCCGGGACAGCCTACTCTGGAAACACCATATATTTT.

This chain joins TRBV29-1 and TRBJ2-7; 9 nucleotides align to TRBD1. Germline V CDR1 and CDR2: SQVTM, ANQGSEA. V trimming: 7 bases; J trimming: 7 bases; junction bases outside the gene matches: 8. The CDR3 sequence is 12 residues long. The CDR3 protein is CSAQGAKREQYF. The CDR3, as DNA: TGCAGCGCACAGGGGGCTAAAAGGGAGCAGTACTTC.